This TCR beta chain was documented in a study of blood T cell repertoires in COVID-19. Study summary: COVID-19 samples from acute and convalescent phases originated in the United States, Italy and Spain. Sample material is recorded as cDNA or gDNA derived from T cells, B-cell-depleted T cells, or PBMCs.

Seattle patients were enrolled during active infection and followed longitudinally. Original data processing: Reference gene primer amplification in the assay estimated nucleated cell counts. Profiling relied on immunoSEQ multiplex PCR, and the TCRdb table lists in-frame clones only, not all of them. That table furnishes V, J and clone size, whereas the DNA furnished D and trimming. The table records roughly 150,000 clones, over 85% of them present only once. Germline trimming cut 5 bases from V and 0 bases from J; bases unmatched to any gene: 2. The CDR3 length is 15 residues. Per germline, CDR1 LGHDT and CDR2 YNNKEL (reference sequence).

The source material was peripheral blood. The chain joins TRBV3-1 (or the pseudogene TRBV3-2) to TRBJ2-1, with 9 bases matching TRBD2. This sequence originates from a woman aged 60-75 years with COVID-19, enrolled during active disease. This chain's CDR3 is CASSGSGGSYNEQFF. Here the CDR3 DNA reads TGTGCCAGCAGCGGTAGCGGGGGCTCCTACAATGAGCAGTTCTTC.